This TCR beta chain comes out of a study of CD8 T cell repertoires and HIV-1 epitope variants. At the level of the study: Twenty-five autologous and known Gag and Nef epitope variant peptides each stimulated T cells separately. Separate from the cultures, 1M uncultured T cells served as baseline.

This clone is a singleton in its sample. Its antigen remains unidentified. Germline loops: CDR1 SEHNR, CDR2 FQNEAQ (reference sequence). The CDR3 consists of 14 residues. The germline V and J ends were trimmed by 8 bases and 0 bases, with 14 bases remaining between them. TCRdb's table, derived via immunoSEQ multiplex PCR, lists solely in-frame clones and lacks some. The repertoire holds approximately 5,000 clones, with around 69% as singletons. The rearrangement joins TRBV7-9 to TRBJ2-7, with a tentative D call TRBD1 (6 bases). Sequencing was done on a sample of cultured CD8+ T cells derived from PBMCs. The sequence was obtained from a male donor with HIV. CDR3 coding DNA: TGTGCCAGCTCGTACCGGGACAACTCCTACGAGCAGTACTTC. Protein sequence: CASSYRDNSYEQYF.